Here is one T cell receptor (beta chain) with its context. The data originate from a study of shared clonotypes between healthy human individuals. Profiled with immunoSEQ multiplex PCR; TCRdb holds only in-frame clones, not every one. This table holds roughly 810,000 clones, 96% found once. CD45RO-negative cells were positively selected for CCR7, leaving out terminally differentiated effector memory CD45RA+ cells. V shed 2 bases and J 5 bases; nucleotides not matched to a gene: 9. The CDR3 extends over 15 amino acids. Per the germline V gene, CDR1 is MNHEY and CDR2 is SMNVEV (reference sequence). The V call is TRBV27, the J call TRBJ2-7, with 7 bases lining up with TRBD2. The receptor was derived from a man aged 30 to 39 in good health. Sequences were obtained from naive CD8+ T cells sorted from blood. For the CDR3, the DNA is TGTGCCAGCAGTTTAACGGGAGGAATTATCGACGAGCAGTACTTC. Translating gives CASSLTGGIIDEQYF.